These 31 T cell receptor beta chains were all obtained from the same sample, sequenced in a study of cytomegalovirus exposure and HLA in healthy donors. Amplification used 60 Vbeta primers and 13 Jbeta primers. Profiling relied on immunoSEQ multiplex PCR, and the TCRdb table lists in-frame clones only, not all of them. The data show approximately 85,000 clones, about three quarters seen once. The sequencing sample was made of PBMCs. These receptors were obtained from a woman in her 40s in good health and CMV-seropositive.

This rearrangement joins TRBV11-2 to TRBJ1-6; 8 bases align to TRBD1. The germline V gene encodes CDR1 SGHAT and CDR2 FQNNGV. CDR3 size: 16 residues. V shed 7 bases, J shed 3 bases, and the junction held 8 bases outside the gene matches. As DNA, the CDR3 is TGTGCCAGCACCGACAGGGGCGCCCTCTATAATTCACCCCTCCACTTT. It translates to CASTDRGALYNSPLHF.

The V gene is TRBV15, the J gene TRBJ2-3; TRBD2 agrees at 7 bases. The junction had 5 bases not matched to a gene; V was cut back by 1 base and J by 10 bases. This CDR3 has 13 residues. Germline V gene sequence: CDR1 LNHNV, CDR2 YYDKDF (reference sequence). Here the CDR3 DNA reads TGTGCCACCAGCAGAGCCAGACTAGCTGCGCAGTATTTT. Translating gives CATSRARLAAQYF.

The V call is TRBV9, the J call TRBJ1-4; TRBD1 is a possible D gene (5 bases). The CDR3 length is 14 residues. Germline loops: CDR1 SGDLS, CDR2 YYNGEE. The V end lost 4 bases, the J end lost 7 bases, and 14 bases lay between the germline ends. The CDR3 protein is CASSSGDQGEKLFF. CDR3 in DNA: TGTGCCAGCAGCAGCGGGGACCAGGGTGAAAAACTGTTTTTT.

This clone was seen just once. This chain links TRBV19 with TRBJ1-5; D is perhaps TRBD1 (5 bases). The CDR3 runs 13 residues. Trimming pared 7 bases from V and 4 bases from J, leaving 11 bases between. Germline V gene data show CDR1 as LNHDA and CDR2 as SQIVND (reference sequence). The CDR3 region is CASKQAGNQPQHF. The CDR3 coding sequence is TGTGCCAGTAAACAGGCAGGGAATCAGCCCCAGCATTTT.

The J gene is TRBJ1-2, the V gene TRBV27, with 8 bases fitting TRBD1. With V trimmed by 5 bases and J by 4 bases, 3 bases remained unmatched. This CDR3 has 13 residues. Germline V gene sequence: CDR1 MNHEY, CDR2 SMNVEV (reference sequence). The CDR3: CASSLTGGYGYTF. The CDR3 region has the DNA TGTGCCAGCAGTCTCACAGGGGGCTATGGCTACACCTTC.

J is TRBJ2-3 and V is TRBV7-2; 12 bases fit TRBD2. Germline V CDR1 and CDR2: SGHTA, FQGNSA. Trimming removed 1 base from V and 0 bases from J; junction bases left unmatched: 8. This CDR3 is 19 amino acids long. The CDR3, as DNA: TGTGCCAGCAGCTTAGGGGTAATACTAGCGGGGGGAAGCACAGATACGCAGTATTTT. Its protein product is CASSLGVILAGGSTDTQYF.

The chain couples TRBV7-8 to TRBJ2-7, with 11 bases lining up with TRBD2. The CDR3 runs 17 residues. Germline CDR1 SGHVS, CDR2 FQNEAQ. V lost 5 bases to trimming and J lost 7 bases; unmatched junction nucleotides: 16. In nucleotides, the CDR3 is TGTGCCAGCAGCACCCCGGTCGGACTAGCGGGTCTTGGGGAGCAGTACTTC. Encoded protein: CASSTPVGLAGLGEQYF.

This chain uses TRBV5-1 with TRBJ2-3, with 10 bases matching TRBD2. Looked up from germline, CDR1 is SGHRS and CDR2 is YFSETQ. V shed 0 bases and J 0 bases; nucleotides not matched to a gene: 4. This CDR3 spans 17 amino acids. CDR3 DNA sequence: TGCGCCAGCAGCTTGGTTGTACTAGCGGGGAGCACAGATACGCAGTATTTT. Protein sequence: CASSLVVLAGSTDTQYF.

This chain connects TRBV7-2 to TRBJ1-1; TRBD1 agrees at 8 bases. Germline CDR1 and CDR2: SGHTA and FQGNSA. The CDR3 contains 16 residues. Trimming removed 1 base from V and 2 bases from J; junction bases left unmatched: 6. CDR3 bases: TGTGCCAGCAGCTTAGAACTACAGGGGGGAAACACTGAAGCTTTCTTT. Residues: CASSLELQGGNTEAFF.

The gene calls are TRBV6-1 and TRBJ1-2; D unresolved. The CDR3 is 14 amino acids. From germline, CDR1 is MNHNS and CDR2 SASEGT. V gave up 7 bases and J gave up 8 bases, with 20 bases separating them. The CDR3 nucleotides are TGTGCCAGCACCGATCCCGGGTATTTCGACGGCTACACCTTC. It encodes CASTDPGYFDGYTF.

The DNA of the CDR3 is TGTGCCAGCAGCTCTGACTCGATCAGCATTCAGTACTTC. Translating it yields CASSSDSISIQYF. This chain connects TRBV9 to TRBJ2-4; D not certain. Per germline, CDR1 SGDLS and CDR2 YYNGEE. The CDR3 has 13 amino acids. V lost 4 bases and J lost 9, with 14 bases in between.

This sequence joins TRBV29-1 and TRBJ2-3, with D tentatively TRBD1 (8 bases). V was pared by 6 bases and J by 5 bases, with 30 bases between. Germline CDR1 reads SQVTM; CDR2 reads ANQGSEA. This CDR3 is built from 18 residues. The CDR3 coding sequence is TGCAGCGTCCAGAAGAGTTTACGGACAGGGAGGGTCGGAGATACGCAGTATTTT. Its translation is CSVQKSLRTGRVGDTQYF.

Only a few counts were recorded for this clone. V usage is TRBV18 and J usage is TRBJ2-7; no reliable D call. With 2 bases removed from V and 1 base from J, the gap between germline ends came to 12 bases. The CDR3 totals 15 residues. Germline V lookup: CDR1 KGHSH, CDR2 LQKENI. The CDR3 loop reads CASSPLASLSYEQYF. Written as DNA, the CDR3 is TGTGCCAGCTCACCATTGGCCAGTTTGTCCTACGAGCAGTACTTC.

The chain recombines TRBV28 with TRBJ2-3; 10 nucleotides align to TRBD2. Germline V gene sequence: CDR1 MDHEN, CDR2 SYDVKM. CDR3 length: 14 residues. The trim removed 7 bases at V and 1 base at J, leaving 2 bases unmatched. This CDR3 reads CASKLAGGTDTQYF. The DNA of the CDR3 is TGTGCCAGCAAGCTAGCGGGGGGCACAGATACGCAGTATTTT.

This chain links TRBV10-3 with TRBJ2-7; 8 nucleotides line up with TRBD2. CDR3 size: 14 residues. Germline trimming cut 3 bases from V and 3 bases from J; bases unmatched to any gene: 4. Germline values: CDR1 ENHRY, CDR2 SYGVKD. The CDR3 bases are TGTGCCATCAGTGATGTGCGGGAGGTCTACGAGCAGTACTTC. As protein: CAISDVREVYEQYF.

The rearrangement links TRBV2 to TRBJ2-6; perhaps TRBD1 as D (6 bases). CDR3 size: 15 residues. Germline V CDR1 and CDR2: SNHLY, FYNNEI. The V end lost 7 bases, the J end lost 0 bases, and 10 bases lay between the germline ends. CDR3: CASKQGHSGANVLTF. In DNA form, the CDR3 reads TGTGCCAGCAAACAGGGCCACTCTGGGGCCAACGTCCTGACTTTC. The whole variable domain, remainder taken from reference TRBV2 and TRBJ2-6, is EPEVTQTPSHQVTQMGQEVILRCVPISNHLYFYWYRQILGQKVEFLVSFYNNEISEKSEIFDDQFSVERPDGSNFTLKIRSTKLEDSAMYFCASKQGHSGANVLTFGAGSRLTVL.

The CDR3 nucleotides are TGTGCCAGTAGCGATACCGGGGGGCGAGATGAGCAGTACTTC. It yields the protein CASSDTGGRDEQYF. The chain is built from TRBV19 and TRBJ2-7; possible D gene TRBD2, 7 bases. Trimming stripped 6 bases from V and 7 bases from J, with 19 bases between. Per the germline V gene, CDR1 is LNHDA and CDR2 is SQIVND (reference sequence). The CDR3 is made up of 14 amino acids.

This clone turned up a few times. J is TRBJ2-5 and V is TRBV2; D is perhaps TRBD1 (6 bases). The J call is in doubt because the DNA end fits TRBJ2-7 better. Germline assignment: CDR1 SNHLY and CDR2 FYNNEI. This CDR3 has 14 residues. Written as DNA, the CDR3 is TGTGCCAGCAGGGGGGTGGGACAACGGAACGAGCAGTACTTC. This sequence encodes CASRGVGQRNEQYF.

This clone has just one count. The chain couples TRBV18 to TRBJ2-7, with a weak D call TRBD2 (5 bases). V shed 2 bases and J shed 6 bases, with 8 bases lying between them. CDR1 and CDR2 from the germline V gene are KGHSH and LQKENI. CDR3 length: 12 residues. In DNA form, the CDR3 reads TGTGCCAGCTCACCAGAGGGTCGCGAGCAGTACTTC. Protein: CASSPEGREQYF. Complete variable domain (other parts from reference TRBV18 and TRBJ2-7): NAGVMQNPRHLVRRRGQEARLRCSPMKGHSHVYWYRQLPEEGLKFMVYLQKENIIDESGMPKERFSAEFPKEGPSILRIQQVVRGDSAAYFCASSPEGREQYFGPGTRLTVT.

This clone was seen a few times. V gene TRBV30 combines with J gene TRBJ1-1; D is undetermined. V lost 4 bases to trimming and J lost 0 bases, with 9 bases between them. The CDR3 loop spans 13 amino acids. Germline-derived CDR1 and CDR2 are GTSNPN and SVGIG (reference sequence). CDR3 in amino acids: CAWTRQVNTEAFF. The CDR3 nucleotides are TGTGCCTGGACCCGACAAGTGAACACTGAAGCTTTCTTT.

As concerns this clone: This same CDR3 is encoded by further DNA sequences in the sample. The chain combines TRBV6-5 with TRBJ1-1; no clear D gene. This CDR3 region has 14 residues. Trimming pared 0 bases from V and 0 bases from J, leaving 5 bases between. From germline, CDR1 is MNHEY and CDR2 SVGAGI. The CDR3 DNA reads TGTGCCAGCAGTTACTCGAGGGTGAACACTGAAGCTTTCTTT. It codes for CASSYSRVNTEAFF.

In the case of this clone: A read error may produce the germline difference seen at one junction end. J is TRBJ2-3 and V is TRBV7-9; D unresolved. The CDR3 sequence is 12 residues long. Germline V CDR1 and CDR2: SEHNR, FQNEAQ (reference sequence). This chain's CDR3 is CSSSLEADTQYF. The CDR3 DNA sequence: TGTTCCAGCAGCTTAGAAGCGGATACGCAGTATTTT.

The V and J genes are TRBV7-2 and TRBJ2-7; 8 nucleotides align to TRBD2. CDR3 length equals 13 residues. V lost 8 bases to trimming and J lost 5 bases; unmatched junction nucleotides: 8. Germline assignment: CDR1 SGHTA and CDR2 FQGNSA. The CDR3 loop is CASGRGGFDEQYF. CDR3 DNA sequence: TGTGCCAGCGGCCGGGGGGGTTTCGACGAGCAGTACTTC.

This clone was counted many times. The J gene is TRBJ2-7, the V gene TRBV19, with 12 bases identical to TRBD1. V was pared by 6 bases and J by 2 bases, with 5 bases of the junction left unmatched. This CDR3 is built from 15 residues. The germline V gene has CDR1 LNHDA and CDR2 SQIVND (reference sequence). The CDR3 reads CASSGTGGETYEQYF. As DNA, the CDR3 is TGTGCCAGTAGCGGGACAGGGGGCGAGACCTACGAGCAGTACTTC.

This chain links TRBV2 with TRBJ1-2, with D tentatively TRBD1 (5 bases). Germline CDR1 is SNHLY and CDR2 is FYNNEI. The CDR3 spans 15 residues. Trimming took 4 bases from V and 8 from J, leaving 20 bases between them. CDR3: CASSGNSGGFLGYTF. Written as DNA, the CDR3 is TGTGCCAGCAGTGGAAATAGTGGGGGGTTTTTGGGCTACACCTTC.

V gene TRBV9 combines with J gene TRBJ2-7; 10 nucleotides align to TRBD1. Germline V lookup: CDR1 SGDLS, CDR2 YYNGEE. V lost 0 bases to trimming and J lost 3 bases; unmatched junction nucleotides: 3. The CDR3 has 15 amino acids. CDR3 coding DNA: TGTGCCAGCAGCGTAGCGGGACAGGGGCTCTACGAGCAGTACTTC. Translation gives CASSVAGQGLYEQYF.

Written as DNA, the CDR3 is TGTGCCAGCTCACGTACAGGGATAAACACTGAAGCTTTCTTT. Protein product: CASSRTGINTEAFF. This rearrangement joins TRBV18 to TRBJ1-1; D possibly corresponds to TRBD1 (6 bases). Germline V gene lookup returns CDR1 KGHSH and CDR2 LQKENI. This CDR3 is built from 14 residues. The V end was cut by 4 bases, the J end by 2 bases, with 11 bases between.

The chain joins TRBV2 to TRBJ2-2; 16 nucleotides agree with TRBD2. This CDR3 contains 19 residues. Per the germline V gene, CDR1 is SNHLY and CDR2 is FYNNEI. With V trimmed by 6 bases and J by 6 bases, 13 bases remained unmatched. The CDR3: CASRQVPGLAGGHAGELFF. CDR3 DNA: TGTGCCAGCAGACAAGTACCGGGACTAGCGGGGGGGCATGCCGGGGAGCTGTTTTTT.

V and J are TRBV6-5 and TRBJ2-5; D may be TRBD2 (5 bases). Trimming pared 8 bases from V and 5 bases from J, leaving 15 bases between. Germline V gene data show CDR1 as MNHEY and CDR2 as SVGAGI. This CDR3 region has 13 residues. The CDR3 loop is CASLRPGGETQYF. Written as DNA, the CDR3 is TGTGCCAGCTTACGACCAGGCGGGGAGACCCAGTACTTC.

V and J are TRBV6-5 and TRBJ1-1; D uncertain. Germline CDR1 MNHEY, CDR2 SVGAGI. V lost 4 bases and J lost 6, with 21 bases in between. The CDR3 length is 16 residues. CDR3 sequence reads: CASSLPPYPSPAEAFF. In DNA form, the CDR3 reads TGTGCCAGCAGTTTACCCCCCTACCCTAGCCCCGCTGAAGCTTTCTTT.

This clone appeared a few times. CDR3 coding DNA: TGTGCCAGCAGCTTAAAGCGGGGTAGCCGGGGTGAGCAGTTCTTC. Its protein is CASSLKRGSRGEQFF. The chain employs TRBV7-9 and TRBJ2-1; 7 bases fit TRBD2. CDR1 SEHNR and CDR2 FQNEAQ come from the germline V gene (reference sequence). This CDR3 is 15 amino acids long. Trimming cost V 2 bases and J 9 bases; bases outside gene matches: 10. Full variable domain (missing parts from reference TRBV7-9 and TRBJ2-1): DTGVSQNPRHKITKRGQNVTFRCDPISEHNRLYWYRQTLGQGPEFLTYFQNEAQLEKSRLLSDRFSAERPKGSFSTLEIQRTEQGDSAMYLCASSLKRGSRGEQFFGPGTRLTVL.